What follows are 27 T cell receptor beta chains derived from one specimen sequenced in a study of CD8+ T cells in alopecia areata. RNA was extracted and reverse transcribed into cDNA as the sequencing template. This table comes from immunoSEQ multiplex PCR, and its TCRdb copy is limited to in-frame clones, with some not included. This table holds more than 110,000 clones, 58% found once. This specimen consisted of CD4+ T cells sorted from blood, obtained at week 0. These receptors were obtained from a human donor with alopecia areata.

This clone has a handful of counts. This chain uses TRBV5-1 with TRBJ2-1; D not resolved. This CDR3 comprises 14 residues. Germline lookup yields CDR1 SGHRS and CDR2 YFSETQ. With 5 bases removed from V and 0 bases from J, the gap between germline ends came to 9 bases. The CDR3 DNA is TGCGCCAGCAGAAGCAGTCTCTCCTACAATGAGCAGTTCTTC. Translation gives CASRSSLSYNEQFF.

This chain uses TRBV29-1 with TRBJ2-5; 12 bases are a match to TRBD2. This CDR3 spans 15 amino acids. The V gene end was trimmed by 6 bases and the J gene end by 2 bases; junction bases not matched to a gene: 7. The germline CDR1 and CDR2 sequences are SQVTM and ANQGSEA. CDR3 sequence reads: CSVATSGGPQETQYF. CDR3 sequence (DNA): TGCAGCGTCGCAACTAGCGGGGGGCCTCAAGAGACCCAGTACTTC. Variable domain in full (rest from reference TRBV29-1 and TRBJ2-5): SAVISQKPSRDICQRGTSLTIQCQVDSQVTMMFWYRQQPGQSLTLIATANQGSEATYESGFVIDKFPISRPNLTFSTLTVSNMSPEDSSIYLCSVATSGGPQETQYFGPGTRLLVL.

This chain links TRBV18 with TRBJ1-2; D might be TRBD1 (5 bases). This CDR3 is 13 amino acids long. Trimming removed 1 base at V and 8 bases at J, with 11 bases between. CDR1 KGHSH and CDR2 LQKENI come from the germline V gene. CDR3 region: CASSPLRDGGYTF. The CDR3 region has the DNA TGTGCCAGCTCACCACTAAGGGACGGCGGCTACACCTTC. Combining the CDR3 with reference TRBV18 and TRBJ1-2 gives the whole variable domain NAGVMQNPRHLVRRRGQEARLRCSPMKGHSHVYWYRQLPEEGLKFMVYLQKENIIDESGMPKERFSAEFPKEGPSILRIQQVVRGDSAAYFCASSPLRDGGYTFGSGTRLTVV.

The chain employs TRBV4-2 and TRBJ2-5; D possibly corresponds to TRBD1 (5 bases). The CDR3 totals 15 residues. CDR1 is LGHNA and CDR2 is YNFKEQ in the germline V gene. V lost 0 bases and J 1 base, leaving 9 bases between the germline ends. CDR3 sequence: CASSQDWGFQETQYF. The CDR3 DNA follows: TGTGCCAGCAGCCAAGATTGGGGCTTCCAAGAGACCCAGTACTTC.

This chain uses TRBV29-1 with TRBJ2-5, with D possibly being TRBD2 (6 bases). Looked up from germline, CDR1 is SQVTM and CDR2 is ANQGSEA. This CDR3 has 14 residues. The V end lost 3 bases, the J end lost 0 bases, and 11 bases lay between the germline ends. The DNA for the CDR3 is TGCAGCGTTGATAGGGACTGGAACCAAGAGACCCAGTACTTC. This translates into CSVDRDWNQETQYF.

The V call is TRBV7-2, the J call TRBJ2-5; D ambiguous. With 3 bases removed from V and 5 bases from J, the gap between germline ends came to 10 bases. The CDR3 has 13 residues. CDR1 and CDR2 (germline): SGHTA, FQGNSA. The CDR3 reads CASSFRVWETQYF. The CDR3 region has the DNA TGTGCCAGCAGCTTTAGGGTTTGGGAGACCCAGTACTTC.

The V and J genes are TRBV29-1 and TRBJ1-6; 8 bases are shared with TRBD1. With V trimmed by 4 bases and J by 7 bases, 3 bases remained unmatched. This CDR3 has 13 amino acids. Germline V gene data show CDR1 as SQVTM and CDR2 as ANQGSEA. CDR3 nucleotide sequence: TGCAGCGTTGGGGGGGACAGGAATTCACCCCTCCACTTT. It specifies CSVGGDRNSPLHF.

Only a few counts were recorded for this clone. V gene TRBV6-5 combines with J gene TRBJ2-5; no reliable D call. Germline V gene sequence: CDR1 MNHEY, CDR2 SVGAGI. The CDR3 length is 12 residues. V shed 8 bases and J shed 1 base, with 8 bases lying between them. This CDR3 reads CASYQFQETQYF. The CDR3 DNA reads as TGTGCCAGCTATCAGTTCCAAGAGACCCAGTACTTC.

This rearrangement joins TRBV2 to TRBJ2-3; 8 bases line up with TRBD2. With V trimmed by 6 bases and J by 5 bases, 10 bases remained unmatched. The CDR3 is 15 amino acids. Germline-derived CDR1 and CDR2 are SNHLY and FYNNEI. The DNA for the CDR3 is TGTGCCAGCAGCCCCCTCAGCGGGGGTCTAGATACGCAGTATTTT. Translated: CASSPLSGGLDTQYF.

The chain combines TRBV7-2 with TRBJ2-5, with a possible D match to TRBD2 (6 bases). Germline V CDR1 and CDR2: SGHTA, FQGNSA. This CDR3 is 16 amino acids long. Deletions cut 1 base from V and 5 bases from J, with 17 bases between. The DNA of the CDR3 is TGTGCCAGCAGCTTAGGTGGGGGGATCCTCCGGGAGACCCAGTACTTC. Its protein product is CASSLGGGILRETQYF. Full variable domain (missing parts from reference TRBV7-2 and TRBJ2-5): GAGVSQSPSNKVTEKGKDVELRCDPISGHTALYWYRQSLGQGLEFLIYFQGNSAPDKSGLPSDRFSAERTGGSVSTLTIQRTQQEDSAVYLCASSLGGGILRETQYFGPGTRLLVL.

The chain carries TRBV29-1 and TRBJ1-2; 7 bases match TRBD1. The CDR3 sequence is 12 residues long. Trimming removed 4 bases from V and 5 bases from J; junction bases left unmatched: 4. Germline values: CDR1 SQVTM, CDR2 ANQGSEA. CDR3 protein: CSVAGRGYGYTF. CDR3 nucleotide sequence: TGCAGCGTTGCAGGCAGGGGGTATGGCTACACCTTC. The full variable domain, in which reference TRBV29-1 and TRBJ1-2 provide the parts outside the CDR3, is SAVISQKPSRDICQRGTSLTIQCQVDSQVTMMFWYRQQPGQSLTLIATANQGSEATYESGFVIDKFPISRPNLTFSTLTVSNMSPEDSSIYLCSVAGRGYGYTFGSGTRLTVV.

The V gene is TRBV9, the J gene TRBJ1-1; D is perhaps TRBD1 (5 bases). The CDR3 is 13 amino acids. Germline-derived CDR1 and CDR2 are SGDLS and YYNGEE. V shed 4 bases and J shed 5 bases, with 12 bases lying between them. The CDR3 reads CASSSPGGTEAFF. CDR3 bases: TGTGCCAGCAGCTCCCCGGGGGGGACTGAAGCTTTCTTT.

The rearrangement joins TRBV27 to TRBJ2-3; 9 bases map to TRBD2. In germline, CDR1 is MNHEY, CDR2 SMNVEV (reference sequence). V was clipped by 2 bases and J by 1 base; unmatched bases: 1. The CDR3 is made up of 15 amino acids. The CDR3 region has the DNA TGTGCCAGCAGTTTAGGCGGGGGGGGCACAGATACGCAGTATTTT. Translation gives CASSLGGGGTDTQYF.

The CDR3 spells CASSFPIAGGTYNEQFF. For the CDR3, the DNA is TGTGCCAGCAGCTTTCCCATAGCGGGGGGTACCTACAATGAGCAGTTCTTC. The chain couples TRBV5-6 to TRBJ2-1; TRBD2 matches 10 bases. Per the germline V gene, CDR1 is SGHDT and CDR2 is YYEEEE. The CDR3 loop spans 17 amino acids. V was pared by 2 bases and J by 2 bases, with 7 bases of the junction left unmatched.

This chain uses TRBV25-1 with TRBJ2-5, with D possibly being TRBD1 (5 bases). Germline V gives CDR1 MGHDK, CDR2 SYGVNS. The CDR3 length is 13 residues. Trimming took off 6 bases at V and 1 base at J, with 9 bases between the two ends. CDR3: CASSGHFQETQYF. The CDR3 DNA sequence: TGTGCCAGCAGCGGACACTTCCAAGAGACCCAGTACTTC.

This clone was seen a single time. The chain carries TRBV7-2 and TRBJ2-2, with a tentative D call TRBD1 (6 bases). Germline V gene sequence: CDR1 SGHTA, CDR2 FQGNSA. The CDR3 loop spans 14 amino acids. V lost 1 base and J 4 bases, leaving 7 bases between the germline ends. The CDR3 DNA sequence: TGTGCCAGCAGCTTAGGGGGGCTCACCGGGGAGCTGTTTTTT. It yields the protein CASSLGGLTGELFF.

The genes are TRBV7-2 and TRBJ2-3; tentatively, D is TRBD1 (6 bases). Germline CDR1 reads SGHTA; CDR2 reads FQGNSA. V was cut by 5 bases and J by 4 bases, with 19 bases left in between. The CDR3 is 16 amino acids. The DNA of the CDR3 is TGTGCCAGCAGCGAACTCGACACAGGGCGCGCAGATACGCAGTATTTT. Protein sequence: CASSELDTGRADTQYF.

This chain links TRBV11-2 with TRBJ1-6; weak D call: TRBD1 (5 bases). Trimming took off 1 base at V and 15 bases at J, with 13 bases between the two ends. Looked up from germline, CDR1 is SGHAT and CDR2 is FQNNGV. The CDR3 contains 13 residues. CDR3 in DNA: TGTGCCAGCAGCTTAGGACCTCAGGGAGTCCTCCACTTT. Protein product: CASSLGPQGVLHF.

CDR3 nucleotides: TGTGCCAGCAGCTTGGGTCTCGGGACCCAGTACTTC. Protein sequence: CASSLGLGTQYF. This chain joins TRBV5-6 and TRBJ2-5; no reliable D call. Germline V gives CDR1 SGHDT, CDR2 YYEEEE. The CDR3 spans 12 residues. V lost 0 bases to trimming and J lost 7 bases, with 7 bases between them.

CDR3 sequence (DNA): TGTGCCAGCAGTTTCCGGACAGGGCGCACAGATACGCAGTATTTT. This encodes CASSFRTGRTDTQYF. The chain recombines TRBV27 with TRBJ2-3; 8 bases align to TRBD1. This CDR3 has 15 residues. CDR1 and CDR2 (germline): MNHEY, SMNVEV (reference sequence). The V and J ends lost 3 bases and 1 base, in that order; junction bases with no gene match: 3.

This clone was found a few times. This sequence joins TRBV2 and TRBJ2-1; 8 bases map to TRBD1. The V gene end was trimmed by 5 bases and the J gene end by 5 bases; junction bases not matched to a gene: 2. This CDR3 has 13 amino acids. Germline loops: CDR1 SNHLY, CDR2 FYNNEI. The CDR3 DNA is TGTGCCAGCAGTTGGGACAGGAACAATGAGCAGTTCTTC. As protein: CASSWDRNNEQFF. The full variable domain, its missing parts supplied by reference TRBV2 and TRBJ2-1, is EPEVTQTPSHQVTQMGQEVILRCVPISNHLYFYWYRQILGQKVEFLVSFYNNEISEKSEIFDDQFSVERPDGSNFTLKIRSTKLEDSAMYFCASSWDRNNEQFFGPGTRLTVL.

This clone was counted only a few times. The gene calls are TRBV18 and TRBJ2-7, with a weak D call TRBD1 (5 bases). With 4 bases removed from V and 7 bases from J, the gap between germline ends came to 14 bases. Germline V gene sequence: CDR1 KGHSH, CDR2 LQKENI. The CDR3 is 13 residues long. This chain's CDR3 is CASSQDPKGEQYF. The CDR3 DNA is TGTGCCAGCTCACAGGACCCCAAGGGGGAGCAGTACTTC.

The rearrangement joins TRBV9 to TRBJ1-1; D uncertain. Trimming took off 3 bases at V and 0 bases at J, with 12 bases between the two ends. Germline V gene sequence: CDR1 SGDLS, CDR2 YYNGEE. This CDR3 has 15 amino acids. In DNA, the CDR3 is TGTGCCAGCAGCGCCTCGCAGGCCGTGAACACTGAAGCTTTCTTT. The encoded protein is CASSASQAVNTEAFF.

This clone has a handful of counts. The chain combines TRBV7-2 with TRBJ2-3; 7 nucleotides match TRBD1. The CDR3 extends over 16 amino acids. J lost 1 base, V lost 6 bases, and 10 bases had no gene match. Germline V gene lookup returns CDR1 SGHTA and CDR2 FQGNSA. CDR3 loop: CASRKSRDRGTDTQYF. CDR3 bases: TGTGCCAGCAGAAAAAGCCGGGACAGAGGCACAGATACGCAGTATTTT.

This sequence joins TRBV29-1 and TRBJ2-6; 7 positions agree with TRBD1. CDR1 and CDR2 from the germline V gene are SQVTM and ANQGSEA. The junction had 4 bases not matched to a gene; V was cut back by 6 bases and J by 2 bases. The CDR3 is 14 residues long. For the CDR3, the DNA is TGCAGCGTCCCGGGACAGCCTGGGGCCAACGTCCTGACTTTC. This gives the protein CSVPGQPGANVLTF.

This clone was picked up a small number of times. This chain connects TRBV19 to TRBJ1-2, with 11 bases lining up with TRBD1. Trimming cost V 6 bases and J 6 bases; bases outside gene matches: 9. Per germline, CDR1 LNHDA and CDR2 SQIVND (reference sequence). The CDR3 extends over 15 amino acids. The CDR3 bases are TGTGCCAGTAGCCGAGGACAGGGGGCGGCGAATGGCTACACCTTC. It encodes CASSRGQGAANGYTF.

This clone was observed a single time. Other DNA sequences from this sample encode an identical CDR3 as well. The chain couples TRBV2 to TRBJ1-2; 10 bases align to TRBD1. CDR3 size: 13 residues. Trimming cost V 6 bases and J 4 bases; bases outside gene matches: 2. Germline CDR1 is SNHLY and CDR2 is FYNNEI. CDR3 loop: CASSRTGGYGYTF. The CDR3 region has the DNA TGTGCCAGCAGCAGGACAGGGGGCTATGGCTACACCTTC.